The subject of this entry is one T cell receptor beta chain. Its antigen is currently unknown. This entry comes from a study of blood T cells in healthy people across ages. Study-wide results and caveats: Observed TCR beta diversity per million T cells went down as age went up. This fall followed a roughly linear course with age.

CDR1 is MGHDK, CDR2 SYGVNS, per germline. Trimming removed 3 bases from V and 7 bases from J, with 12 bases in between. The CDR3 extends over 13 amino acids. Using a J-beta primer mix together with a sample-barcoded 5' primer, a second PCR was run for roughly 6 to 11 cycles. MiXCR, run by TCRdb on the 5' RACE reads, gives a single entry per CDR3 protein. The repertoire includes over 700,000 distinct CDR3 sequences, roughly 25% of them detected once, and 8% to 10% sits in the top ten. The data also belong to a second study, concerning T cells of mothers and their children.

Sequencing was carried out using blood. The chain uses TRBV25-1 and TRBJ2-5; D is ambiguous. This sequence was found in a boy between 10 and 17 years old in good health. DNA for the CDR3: TGTGCCAGCAGTGACCCTCCGGCGTGGACCCAGTACTTC. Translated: CASSDPPAWTQYF.